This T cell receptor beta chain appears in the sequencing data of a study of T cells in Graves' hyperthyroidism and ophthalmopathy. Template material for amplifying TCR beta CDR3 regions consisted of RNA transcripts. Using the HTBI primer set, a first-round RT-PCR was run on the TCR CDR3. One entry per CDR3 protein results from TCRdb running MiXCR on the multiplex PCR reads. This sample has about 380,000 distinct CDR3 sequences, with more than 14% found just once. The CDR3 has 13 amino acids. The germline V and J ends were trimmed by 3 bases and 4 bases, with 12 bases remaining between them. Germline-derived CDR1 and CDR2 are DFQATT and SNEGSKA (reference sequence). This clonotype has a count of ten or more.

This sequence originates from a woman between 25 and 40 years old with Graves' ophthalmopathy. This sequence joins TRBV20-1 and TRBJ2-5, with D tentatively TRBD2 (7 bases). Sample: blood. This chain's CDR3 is CSASLGGGETQYF. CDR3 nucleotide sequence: TGCAGTGCTAGCCTAGGGGGGGGAGAGACCCAGTACTTC.